Listed here are 21 T cell receptor beta chains from one sample, sequenced in a study of CD8 T cells in Susac syndrome. Reverse transcription used about 0.45 to 1 ug RNA and random hexamers. TCRdb re-called the immunoSEQ multiplex PCR reads with MiXCR, one entry per CDR3 protein. This table has more than 130,000 distinct CDR3 sequences, about 94% appearing once. The sample was CD8+ T cells from PBMCs. The receptors come from a human donor in good health.

Only one count was recorded for this clonotype. The chain joins TRBV2 to TRBJ2-7; 8 bases agree with TRBD2. The germline CDR1 and CDR2 sequences are SNHLY and FYNNEI. This CDR3 spans 13 amino acids. V lost 2 bases and J lost 9; bases outside the gene matches: 6. CDR3 loop: CASSEWREAVQYF. The CDR3 DNA sequence: TGTGCCAGCAGTGAATGGCGGGAGGCAGTGCAGTACTTC.

The chain employs TRBV28 and TRBJ2-7; 10 positions agree with TRBD2. The CDR3 contains 15 residues. With 5 bases clipped from V and 5 bases from J, the junction kept 9 bases outside the gene matches. Per germline, CDR1 MDHEN and CDR2 SYDVKM. The CDR3 here is CASSPPAGGIDEQYF. The CDR3, as DNA: TGTGCCAGCAGTCCTCCAGCGGGAGGGATCGACGAGCAGTACTTC.

V usage is TRBV20-1 and J usage is TRBJ2-5; the match to TRBD2 covers 9 bases. Germline V gene sequence: CDR1 DFQATT, CDR2 SNEGSKA (reference sequence). The CDR3 sequence is 16 residues long. V trimming: 8 bases; J trimming: 5 bases; junction bases outside the gene matches: 18. The CDR3 DNA is TGCAGTCACTCTCTCCCTGGCGGGAGGGCCGGGGAGACCCAGTACTTC. Residues: CSHSLPGGRAGETQYF.

CDR3 protein: CASSQPYTDTQYF. The CDR3 coding sequence is TGCGCCAGCAGCCAACCTTACACAGATACGCAGTATTTT. The chain uses TRBV4-1 and TRBJ2-3, with D unclear. Germline lookup yields CDR1 MGHRA and CDR2 YSYEKL. V was pared by 2 bases and J by 2 bases, with 5 bases between. This CDR3 contains 13 residues.

The chain employs TRBV13 and TRBJ2-6, with 11 bases matching TRBD1. Trimming at V came to 5 bases and at J to 0 bases, leaving 9 bases not matched to a gene. The CDR3 runs 19 residues. CDR1 is PRHDT and CDR2 is FYEKMQ in the germline V gene (reference sequence). DNA of the CDR3: TGTGCCAGCAGCATAGCCGGGACAGGGGGTAGCTCTGGGGCCAACGTCCTGACTTTC. This translates into CASSIAGTGGSSGANVLTF. Filled out from reference TRBV13 and TRBJ2-6, the complete variable domain reads AAGVIQSPRHLIKEKRETATLKCYPIPRHDTVYWYQQGPGQDPQFLISFYEKMQSDKGSIPDRFSAQQFSDYHSELNMSSLELGDSALYFCASSIAGTGGSSGANVLTFGAGSRLTVL.

This chain joins TRBV30 and TRBJ2-7, with TRBD1 identical over 10 bases. Trimming cost V 5 bases and J 4 bases; bases outside gene matches: 8. CDR1 is GTSNPN and CDR2 is SVGIG in the germline V gene (reference sequence). The CDR3 totals 14 residues. The CDR3 region is CAWGPGQGRYEQYF. In DNA, the CDR3 is TGTGCCTGGGGTCCGGGACAGGGGAGATACGAGCAGTACTTC.

This sequence joins TRBV28 and TRBJ2-1; no clear D gene. V was clipped by 3 bases and J by 0 bases, with 18 bases between them. The CDR3 loop spans 18 amino acids. The germline gives CDR1 MDHEN, CDR2 SYDVKM. The CDR3 loop reads CASSLVSRPADSYNEQFF. The CDR3 DNA reads as TGTGCCAGCAGTTTGGTGAGTCGGCCCGCGGACTCCTACAATGAGCAGTTCTTC. Full variable domain (missing parts from reference TRBV28 and TRBJ2-1): DVKVTQSSRYLVKRTGEKVFLECVQDMDHENMFWYRQDPGLGLRLIYFSYDVKMKEKGDIPEGYSVSREKKERFSLILESASTNQTSMYLCASSLVSRPADSYNEQFFGPGTRLTVL.

The chain recombines TRBV30 with TRBJ2-1; a weak D match, TRBD1 (6 bases). Trimming stripped 6 bases from V and 0 bases from J, with 12 bases between. Germline V gene lookup returns CDR1 GTSNPN and CDR2 SVGIG (reference sequence). This CDR3 is built from 14 residues. The CDR3 DNA follows: TGTGCCTGCCCTAGGGGGAGCTCCTACAATGAGCAGTTCTTC. Its protein product is CACPRGSSYNEQFF.

V and J are TRBV30 and TRBJ2-7; perhaps TRBD1 as D (5 bases). This CDR3 is built from 13 residues. The V end lost 0 bases, the J end lost 5 bases, and 11 bases lay between the germline ends. Germline CDR1 reads GTSNPN; CDR2 reads SVGIG (reference sequence). CDR3 amino acids: CAWSVIVQDEQYF. CDR3 sequence (DNA): TGTGCCTGGAGTGTAATAGTACAGGACGAGCAGTACTTC.

The CDR3 DNA reads as TGTGCCAGCATCGACGTGGACAGGGGGCTCTCCGGGGAGCTGTTTTTT. As protein: CASIDVDRGLSGELFF. This chain uses TRBV28 with TRBJ2-2; 11 bases agree with TRBD1. V shed 7 bases, J shed 6 bases, and the junction held 10 bases outside the gene matches. This CDR3 contains 16 residues. Germline-derived CDR1 and CDR2 are MDHEN and SYDVKM.

The J gene is TRBJ2-7, the V gene TRBV27, with D perhaps matching TRBD2 (5 bases). Trimming shortened V by 6 bases and J by 2 bases, and 17 bases separated the two germline ends. Germline CDR1 reads MNHEY; CDR2 reads SMNVEV (reference sequence). CDR3 length equals 15 residues. Here the CDR3 reads CASSRGMTITYEQYF. The CDR3 DNA sequence: TGTGCCAGCAGCCGTGGCATGACTATAACCTACGAGCAGTACTTC.

The rearrangement links TRBV18 to TRBJ2-1; no definite D call. Germline values: CDR1 KGHSH, CDR2 LQKENI. Trimming removed 5 bases at V and 5 bases at J, with 1 base between. The CDR3 consists of 10 residues. The CDR3: CASSNNEQFF. CDR3 in DNA: TGTGCCAGCTCAAACAATGAGCAGTTCTTC.

J is TRBJ1-5 and V is TRBV4-3; D perhaps matches TRBD1 (5 bases). Per germline, CDR1 LGHNA and CDR2 YSLEER. Trimming pared 4 bases from V and 1 base from J, leaving 14 bases between. The CDR3 has 16 residues. Here the CDR3 DNA reads TGCGCCAGCAGCCCTAGACAGCCTCCGAGCAATCAGCCCCAGCATTTT. Protein product: CASSPRQPPSNQPQHF.

This clonotype was seen just once. The J gene is TRBJ1-5, the V gene TRBV4-2, with TRBD1 as a possible D gene (5 bases). The CDR3 sequence is 19 residues long. The germline V and J ends were trimmed by 3 bases and 1 base, with 22 bases remaining between them. Germline CDR1 and CDR2: LGHNA and YNFKEQ. The CDR3 spells CASSQGRWGQGGSNQPQHF. CDR3 nucleotide sequence: TGTGCCAGCAGCCAGGGAAGGTGGGGTCAGGGAGGAAGCAATCAGCCCCAGCATTTT.

The chain combines TRBV30 with TRBJ2-3; D remains unclear. The CDR3 is 12 amino acids. The V gene's germline CDR1 is GTSNPN and CDR2 SVGIG (reference sequence). V shed 0 bases and J shed 4 bases, with 5 bases lying between them. The DNA for the CDR3 is TGTGCCTGGAGTGTAATTTCAGATACGCAGTATTTT. This gives the protein CAWSVISDTQYF.

The rearrangement links TRBV27 to TRBJ2-1; TRBD2 is a possible D gene (5 bases). Looked up from germline, CDR1 is MNHEY and CDR2 is SMNVEV (reference sequence). The ends were cut back, 4 bases at V and 8 bases at J, with 12 bases in the middle. The CDR3 length is 13 residues. The CDR3 here is CASSSGMIDEQFF. In DNA form, the CDR3 reads TGTGCCAGCAGTTCGGGGATGATCGATGAGCAGTTCTTC.

The chain employs TRBV20-1 and TRBJ2-1, with D perhaps matching TRBD1 or TRBD2 (6 bases each). The CDR3 contains 13 residues. Germline CDR1 DFQATT, CDR2 SNEGSKA (reference sequence). V was cut by 0 bases and J by 8 bases, with 11 bases left in between. This CDR3 is CSARDQRGDEQFF. CDR3 in DNA: TGCAGTGCTAGAGATCAAAGGGGGGATGAGCAGTTCTTC.

The rearrangement joins TRBV9 to TRBJ2-7; unclear D gene. This CDR3 comprises 14 residues. Deletions cut 2 bases from V and 0 bases from J, with 9 bases between. CDR1 is SGDLS, CDR2 YYNGEE, per germline. The CDR3 sequence is CASSVSGNSYEQYF. The CDR3 nucleotides read TGTGCCAGCAGCGTCTCTGGGAACTCCTACGAGCAGTACTTC.

V usage is TRBV9 and J usage is TRBJ2-3; 8 bases are a match to TRBD2. J lost 6 bases, V lost 0 bases, and 15 bases had no gene match. The CDR3 contains 18 residues. CDR1 and CDR2 from the germline V gene are SGDLS and YYNGEE. The CDR3 is CASSVAGPGAGGGDTQYF. The CDR3 bases are TGTGCCAGCAGCGTAGCAGGCCCCGGGGCGGGAGGTGGGGATACGCAGTATTTT. The full variable domain, its missing parts supplied by reference TRBV9 and TRBJ2-3, is DSGVTQTPKHLITATGQRVTLRCSPRSGDLSVYWYQQSLDQGLQFLIQYYNGEERAKGNILERFSAQQFPDLHSELNLSSLELGDSALYFCASSVAGPGAGGGDTQYFGPGTRLTVL.

The rearrangement uses TRBV9 and TRBJ2-1; the D is unclear. The CDR3 covers 13 residues. Trimming pared 3 bases from V and 4 bases from J, leaving 8 bases between. Per germline, CDR1 SGDLS and CDR2 YYNGEE. CDR3 sequence reads: CASSAADYNEQFF. The CDR3 region has the DNA TGTGCCAGCAGCGCGGCCGATTACAATGAGCAGTTCTTC. Combining the CDR3 with reference TRBV9 and TRBJ2-1 gives the whole variable domain DSGVTQTPKHLITATGQRVTLRCSPRSGDLSVYWYQQSLDQGLQFLIQYYNGEERAKGNILERFSAQQFPDLHSELNLSSLELGDSALYFCASSAADYNEQFFGPGTRLTVL.

The chain uses TRBV4-1 and TRBJ1-1; TRBD1 might be the D (6 bases). The CDR3 extends over 14 amino acids. V lost 0 bases and J lost 6, with 11 bases in between. Germline values: CDR1 MGHRA, CDR2 YSYEKL. Here the CDR3 reads CASSQDSGGPEAFF. CDR3 coding DNA: TGCGCCAGCAGCCAAGATTCTGGGGGCCCTGAAGCTTTCTTT.